This entry concerns a single T cell receptor beta chain. The sample is drawn from a study of T cell changes during pregnancy in multiple sclerosis. Clones were read by immunoSEQ multiplex PCR, and TCRdb kept only the in-frame ones, dropping some. The table lists 90,000 to 100,000 clones, about 92% of them singletons. V was pared by 5 bases and J by 9 bases, with 9 bases of the junction left unmatched. Germline V gene sequence: CDR1 SGHTA, CDR2 FQGTGA. This CDR3 spans 14 amino acids. This chain joins TRBV7-3 and TRBJ2-1, with 8 positions matching TRBD2. The sequences come from peripheral blood, collected in the first trimester of pregnancy. This clonotype originated in a female donor with multiple sclerosis, enrolled in a pregnancy study. CDR3 sequence (DNA): TGTGCCAGCAGCCCAACGGGGGGGGCTAGTGAGCAGTTCTTC. Protein product: CASSPTGGASEQFF.